The subject of this entry is one T cell receptor (beta chain). Its antigen is still unknown. This sample stems from a study of T cell responses to AZD1222 COVID-19 vaccine. Some clones are missing from TCRdb's copy, which holds only in-frame ones; the method was immunoSEQ multiplex PCR. This sample has 90,000 to 150,000 clones, with around 87% found just once. CDR3 size: 14 residues. V shed 10 bases and J 2 bases; nucleotides not matched to a gene: 8. Germline CDR1 and CDR2: SEHNR and FQNEAQ (reference sequence). The study, taken as a whole, reports: Spike-specific TCR breadth and depth were elevated following two AZD1222 doses. In the spike-specific TCR repertoire, nearly half reportedly target unmutated variant regions.

Source: peripheral blood, taken on day 0 of AZD1222 vaccination. This TCR came from an adult in good health. The J gene is TRBJ2-1, the V gene TRBV7-9, with 7 nucleotides matching TRBD2. CDR3 amino acids: CATLAGGTYNEQFF. The CDR3 DNA sequence: TGTGCCACCCTAGCCGGGGGGACCTACAATGAGCAGTTCTTC.